This TCR beta chain was sequenced in a study of cytomegalovirus exposure and HLA in healthy donors. Study information: HLA-typed donors contributed 80 million or so unique TCRs, which were held in an early data release.

This PCR relied on a set of 60 Vbeta primers and 13 Jbeta primers. TCRdb keeps only in-frame clones here, not all; method: immunoSEQ multiplex PCR. The sample records approximately 120,000 clones, over 60% being singletons. CDR1 and CDR2 from the germline V gene are SGHVS and FNYEAQ. The CDR3 spans 15 residues. V shed 5 bases and J shed 4 bases, with 14 bases lying between them. Study-wide results and limits: A later analysis associated around 17,000 TCR beta sequences with HLA alleles at a 0.05 false discovery rate. Later analysis identified a missense DCLRE1C variant that was linked to TCR beta V- and J-gene trimming. On later analysis, the bulk of CMV-associated TCR beta chains appeared to be HLA-restricted.

Concerning this clone itself: Antigen specificity is unknown.

V and J are TRBV7-6 and TRBJ1-4; D remains unclear. The sequence derives from a female donor in good health and CMV-seronegative. The sample comprised PBMCs. CDR3 sequence reads: CASSPGRAVNEKLFF. The DNA of the CDR3 is TGTGCCAGCAGCCCTGGGCGGGCAGTTAATGAAAAACTGTTTTTT.